This T cell receptor (beta chain) was documented in a study of identical twins. Study-wide results and caveats: The study found excess low generation probability among twin-shared out-of-frame alpha sequences.

Using its own MiXCR run on the 5' RACE reads, TCRdb lists one record per CDR3 protein. The table includes around 680,000 distinct CDR3 sequences, under 9% detected once. With 0 bases removed from V and 1 base from J, the gap between germline ends came to 10 bases. The CDR3 is made up of 15 amino acids. In germline, CDR1 is SGDLS, CDR2 YYNGEE. This clonotype was found many times. What it binds is not known. This sample also belongs to another study, concerning yellow fever vaccine responses in identical twins.

The clonotype comes from a young woman in good health. The genes are TRBV9 and TRBJ1-1; D unresolved. Sequencing input: PBMCs. This chain's CDR3 is CASSVGVGPNTEAFF. The CDR3, as DNA: TGTGCCAGCAGCGTAGGGGTAGGACCGAACACTGAAGCTTTCTTT.